A single sample is the source of the 24 T cell receptor beta chains below, sequenced in a study of OX40 agonist ivuxolimab in advanced cancers. The assay was immunoSEQ multiplex PCR, and TCRdb's table has in-frame clones only and misses some. The sample consists of some 45,000 clones, more than 80% of them appearing once. This specimen was CD4+ or CD8+ T cells sorted from blood, taken in a trial of the OX40 agonist ivuxolimab. These TCRs come from an adult with an advanced solid tumor such as melanoma, head and neck, liver or kidney cancer.

The chain links TRBV4-1 to TRBJ1-5; 8 bases align to TRBD1. This CDR3 spans 16 amino acids. The germline V gene encodes CDR1 MGHRA and CDR2 YSYEKL. With V trimmed by 0 bases and J by 6 bases, 7 bases remained unmatched. Here the CDR3 DNA reads TGCGCCAGCAGCCAAGAATTGAGACAGGGGTTTCAGCCCCAGCATTTT. This translates into CASSQELRQGFQPQHF.

The chain joins TRBV29-1 to TRBJ1-1, with a tentative D call TRBD1 (6 bases). CDR1 and CDR2 from the germline V gene are SQVTM and ANQGSEA. V lost 0 bases to trimming and J lost 0 bases, with 11 bases between them. The CDR3 consists of 15 residues. CDR3 DNA: TGCAGCGTTGAAGAGGGGGCCGTAATGAACACTGAAGCTTTCTTT. Encoded protein: CSVEEGAVMNTEAFF.

The rearrangement links TRBV27 to TRBJ2-7, with D possibly TRBD1 on 6 matching bases. Germline V gene lookup returns CDR1 MNHEY and CDR2 SMNVEV (reference sequence). The V gene lost 3 bases and the J gene lost 6 bases, with 18 bases spanning the gap. This CDR3 spans 15 amino acids. The chain's CDR3 is CASSLSSGLRGEQYF. CDR3 nucleotides: TGTGCCAGCAGTTTGAGCAGCGGCCTCAGGGGCGAGCAGTACTTC.

Comment on this clone: Its ends do not fully match the called genes, so a read error is possible. As DNA, the CDR3 is TGCGCCAGCAGCCAAGAGTCCCCTCCCAATTCCGATACGCAGTATTTT. It is translated as CASSQESPPNSDTQYF. The chain links TRBV5-4 to TRBJ2-3; no definite D call. The length of the CDR3 is 16 residues. Germline loops: CDR1 SGHNT, CDR2 YYREEE (reference sequence).

This clone was observed a handful of times. The genes are TRBV6-4 and TRBJ2-3, with a weak D call TRBD1 (6 bases). Germline V gene data show CDR1 as MRHNA and CDR2 as SNTAGT. This CDR3 region has 15 residues. V lost 0 bases, J lost 3 bases, and 10 bases lay in between. CDR3 residues: CASSDSRGGTDTQYF. In nucleotides, the CDR3 is TGTGCCAGCAGTGACTCTAGAGGGGGAACAGATACGCAGTATTTT.

The chain uses TRBV7-2 and TRBJ2-7, with no clear D. Germline V gives CDR1 SGHTA, CDR2 FQGNSA. The CDR3 runs 14 residues. Between the trimmed V and J ends, which lost 5 bases and 3 bases, there was a span of 14 bases. The chain's CDR3 is CASSPGWSGYEQYF. DNA for the CDR3: TGTGCCAGCAGCCCTGGTTGGTCTGGCTACGAGCAGTACTTC. The full variable domain, rest sourced from reference TRBV7-2 and TRBJ2-7, is GAGVSQSPSNKVTEKGKDVELRCDPISGHTALYWYRQSLGQGLEFLIYFQGNSAPDKSGLPSDRFSAERTGGSVSTLTIQRTQQEDSAVYLCASSPGWSGYEQYFGPGTRLTVT.

The chain joins TRBV18 to TRBJ1-1, with D possibly being TRBD1 (5 bases). CDR1 KGHSH and CDR2 LQKENI come from the germline V gene. This CDR3 has 15 residues. V was clipped by 6 bases and J by 1 base, with 15 bases between them. CDR3 sequence reads: CASSTNGAGNTEAFF. The CDR3 DNA reads TGTGCCAGCTCCACCAACGGGGCAGGGAACACTGAAGCTTTCTTT.

The V call is TRBV18, the J call TRBJ2-7; D is undetermined. Per germline, CDR1 KGHSH and CDR2 LQKENI. V was clipped by 3 bases and J by 0 bases, with 6 bases between them. The CDR3 is made up of 13 amino acids. The CDR3 nucleotides are TGTGCCAGCTCACCGCACAGCTCCTACGAGCAGTACTTC. This translates into CASSPHSSYEQYF.

The chain carries TRBV19 and TRBJ2-1, with 11 bases lining up with TRBD2. There are 15 residues in the CDR3. Germline values: CDR1 LNHDA, CDR2 SQIVND (reference sequence). Germline trimming cut 4 bases from V and 2 bases from J; bases unmatched to any gene: 1. The CDR3 region is CASSTSGRTYNEQFF. As DNA, the CDR3 is TGTGCCAGTAGTACTAGCGGGAGGACCTACAATGAGCAGTTCTTC.

For this clone: Relative to the germline gene, one junction end is altered; a read error may explain this. The V call is TRBV19, the J call TRBJ1-3; D possibly corresponds to TRBD1 (5 bases). The length of the CDR3 is 15 residues. Germline V gene sequence: CDR1 LNHDA, CDR2 SQIVND (reference sequence). The CDR3 here is CASSIARARGSTIYF. CDR3 in DNA: TGTGCCAGTAGTATCGCCAGGGCGAGGGGAAGCACCATATATTTT.

The chain has TRBV2 and TRBJ2-1; TRBD2 matches at 11 bases. Per the germline V gene, CDR1 is SNHLY and CDR2 is FYNNEI. Trimming cost V 4 bases and J 5 bases; bases outside gene matches: 4. The CDR3 runs 15 residues. Written as DNA, the CDR3 is TGTGCCAGCAGTGTGGGGACTAGCGGCAACAATGAGCAGTTCTTC. Encoded protein: CASSVGTSGNNEQFF.

Note on this clone: An end of the junction does not agree with germline; a read error may underlie this. The genes are TRBV2 and TRBJ1-2, with 7 nucleotides matching TRBD1. CDR3 length: 15 amino acids. Germline CDR1 and CDR2: SNHLY and FYNNEI. The CDR3 sequence: CASSEAGTANYGYTF. The CDR3 coding sequence is TGTGCCAGCAGTGAGGCCGGGACAGCTAATTATGGCTACACCTTC. The complete variable domain, with remaining parts taken from reference TRBV2 and TRBJ1-2, reads EPEVTQTPSHQVTQMGQEVILRCVPISNHLYFYWYRQILGQKVEFLVSFYNNEISEKSEIFDDQFSVERPDGSNFTLKIRSTKLEDSAMYFCASSEAGTANYGYTFGSGTRLTVV.

This clone was counted a single time. J is TRBJ2-7 and V is TRBV7-2; D ambiguous. Germline V CDR1 and CDR2: SGHTA, FQGNSA. Trimming took 2 bases from V and 6 from J, leaving 8 bases between them. This CDR3 has 12 amino acids. This CDR3 is CASSLFPREQYF. The CDR3 DNA reads TGTGCCAGCAGCTTATTTCCTCGCGAGCAGTACTTC.

The gene calls are TRBV27 and TRBJ2-7, with a possible D match to TRBD2 (5 bases). V was clipped by 0 bases and J by 9 bases, with 9 bases between them. The CDR3 covers 12 residues. The germline V gene encodes CDR1 MNHEY and CDR2 SMNVEV (reference sequence). Here the CDR3 reads CASSLSGGGQYF. For the CDR3, the DNA is TGTGCCAGCAGTTTATCTGGAGGCGGGCAGTACTTC.

This clone is labeled as medium-sized. Within the sample, other DNA sequences also encode this same CDR3. This chain connects TRBV9 to TRBJ2-1; 10 bases agree with TRBD2. V lost 3 bases, J lost 5 bases, and 8 bases stayed unmatched. The germline V gene has CDR1 SGDLS and CDR2 YYNGEE. This CDR3 comprises 16 residues. CDR3 DNA sequence: TGTGCCAGCAGCGGTCCAGCGGGGGGGGTCAACAATGAGCAGTTCTTC. Its translation: CASSGPAGGVNNEQFF.

The chain is built from TRBV7-9 and TRBJ2-7; 8 bases match TRBD2. CDR1 SEHNR and CDR2 FQNEAQ come from the germline V gene (reference sequence). The CDR3 runs 14 residues. The V segment lost 4 bases and the J segment 7 bases; nucleotides outside the gene matches: 9. The CDR3 region is CASSYPGGVLEQYF. The CDR3 nucleotides are TGTGCCAGCAGCTACCCGGGGGGGGTATTAGAGCAGTACTTC. The entire variable domain, with the rest obtained from reference TRBV7-9 and TRBJ2-7, is as follows: DTGVSQNPRHKITKRGQNVTFRCDPISEHNRLYWYRQTLGQGPEFLTYFQNEAQLEKSRLLSDRFSAERPKGSFSTLEIQRTEQGDSAMYLCASSYPGGVLEQYFGPGTRLTVT.

This clone was seen just once. The rearrangement links TRBV19 to TRBJ1-2; D gene unclear. The CDR3 has 14 residues. The V end was cut by 1 base, the J end by 6 bases, with 12 bases between. Germline CDR1 and CDR2: LNHDA and SQIVND (reference sequence). CDR3: CASSIGLKKDGYTF. The CDR3 coding sequence is TGTGCCAGTAGTATAGGCCTCAAAAAGGATGGCTACACCTTC.

The chain uses TRBV7-3 and TRBJ2-5, with 9 nucleotides matching TRBD2. Germline V gene lookup returns CDR1 SGHTA and CDR2 FQGTGA. V shed 2 bases and J 5 bases; nucleotides not matched to a gene: 6. The CDR3 length is 15 residues. CDR3 DNA: TGTGCCAGCAGCTTAGGCGGGGGGGCCATCGAGACCCAGTACTTC. Residues: CASSLGGGAIETQYF.

The chain carries TRBV5-1 and TRBJ2-3; possible D gene TRBD2, 5 bases. The CDR3 totals 15 residues. Germline assignment: CDR1 SGHRS and CDR2 YFSETQ. Trimming shortened V by 2 bases and J by 2 bases, and 12 bases separated the two germline ends. The CDR3, as DNA: TGCGCCAGCAGCTTTCTTGGGGAGAACACAGATACGCAGTATTTT. Translation: CASSFLGENTDTQYF. The full variable domain, its missing parts supplied by reference TRBV5-1 and TRBJ2-3, is KAGVTQTPRYLIKTRGQQVTLSCSPISGHRSVSWYQQTPGQGLQFLFEYFSETQRNKGNFPGRFSGRQFSNSRSEMNVSTLELGDSALYLCASSFLGENTDTQYFGPGTRLTVL.

The chain uses TRBV5-6 and TRBJ2-2; 7 positions match TRBD1. The CDR3 has 15 residues. Trimming cost V 4 bases and J 1 base; bases outside gene matches: 4. In germline, CDR1 is SGHDT, CDR2 YYEEEE. CDR3 DNA sequence: TGTGCCAGCAGCCCCGACAGGGAGAACACCGGGGAGCTGTTTTTT. Translation: CASSPDRENTGELFF.

The CDR3 sequence: CSVKGHNPSTNEKLFF. The CDR3 DNA reads TGCAGCGTTAAAGGACATAATCCTTCAACTAATGAAAAACTGTTTTTT. The chain carries TRBV29-1 and TRBJ1-4; possibly TRBD1 for D (5 bases). Germline assignment: CDR1 SQVTM and CDR2 ANQGSEA. This CDR3 contains 16 residues. V dropped 5 bases and J dropped 0 bases, with 16 bases sitting between them.

The gene calls are TRBV29-1 and TRBJ1-2; tentatively, D is TRBD1 (5 bases). V shed 1 base and J shed 7 bases, with 7 bases lying between them. The CDR3 has 11 residues. The germline CDR1 and CDR2 sequences are SQVTM and ANQGSEA. In DNA form, the CDR3 reads TGCAGCGTTGAAGGCAGGGCTGGCTACACCTTC. Translating gives CSVEGRAGYTF.

J is TRBJ2-7 and V is TRBV9, with a tentative D call TRBD2 (5 bases). V lost 3 bases and J lost 3, with 13 bases in between. Germline V gene data show CDR1 as SGDLS and CDR2 as YYNGEE. CDR3 length equals 14 residues. CDR3 loop: CASSGGGSLYEQYF. As DNA, the CDR3 is TGTGCCAGCAGCGGAGGCGGGTCACTCTACGAGCAGTACTTC.

This clone was seen a single time. The V and J genes are TRBV29-1 and TRBJ2-7; 11 bases map to TRBD2. Trimming at V came to 5 bases and at J to 2 bases, leaving 2 bases not matched to a gene. The germline gives CDR1 SQVTM, CDR2 ANQGSEA. CDR3 length: 13 residues. This CDR3 is CSVLAGGPYEQYF. Written as DNA, the CDR3 is TGCAGCGTTCTAGCGGGAGGCCCCTACGAGCAGTACTTC.